The 17 T cell receptor beta chains given below trace back to one sample, sequenced in a study of blood T cell repertoires in COVID-19. The protocol was immunoSEQ multiplex PCR, while the TCRdb copy is restricted to in-frame clones and leaves out a portion. The sample holds about 670,000 clones; 75% to 90% are singletons and the top ten take roughly 0.25%. The source material was peripheral blood. These TCRs come from a woman younger than 35 with acute or convalescent COVID-19.

This chain uses TRBV6-2 or TRBV6-3 with TRBJ2-4, with 8 bases fitting TRBD2. This CDR3 comprises 12 residues. Trimming removed 6 bases from V and 6 bases from J; junction bases left unmatched: 1. Germline V gene data show CDR1 as MNHEY and CDR2 as SVGEGT. CDR3 amino acids: CASSRGGNIQYF. CDR3 nucleotides: TGTGCCAGCAGCCGGGGGGGAAACATTCAGTACTTC.

This chain connects TRBV9 to TRBJ1-1; possible D gene TRBD1, 5 bases. With 3 bases removed from V and 3 bases from J, the gap between germline ends came to 9 bases. Germline CDR1 reads SGDLS; CDR2 reads YYNGEE. The CDR3 is 13 amino acids. CDR3 sequence: CASSGGGDTEAFF. The CDR3 DNA reads TGTGCCAGCAGCGGCGGGGGAGACACTGAAGCTTTCTTT.

The chain couples TRBV7-2 to TRBJ1-5; 9 nucleotides line up with TRBD1. The CDR3 consists of 14 residues. The J segment lost 4 bases and the V segment lost 6 bases, leaving 4 bases of the junction unmatched. In germline, CDR1 is SGHTA, CDR2 FQGNSA. The CDR3 region has the DNA TGTGCCAGCAGTCAGGGACAGGGAAATCAGCCCCAGCATTTT. Protein product: CASSQGQGNQPQHF.

The DNA for the CDR3 is TGTGCCGGGACAGGGGGATTTAACTATGGCTACACCTTC. This sequence encodes CAGTGGFNYGYTF. This chain uses TRBV30 with TRBJ1-2, with 11 bases fitting TRBD1. The CDR3 runs 13 residues. With V trimmed by 8 bases and J by 1 base, 3 bases remained unmatched. CDR1 is GTSNPN, CDR2 SVGIG, per germline (reference sequence).

The sample holds one count of this clone. This chain links TRBV4-2 with TRBJ1-2; 7 positions match TRBD1. J gave up 8 bases and V 4 bases, and 16 bases lay outside the gene matches. This CDR3 comprises 16 residues. In germline, CDR1 is LGHNA, CDR2 YNFKEQ. The CDR3: CASSLRDSYKIGGYTF. CDR3 DNA: TGTGCCAGCAGCCTCCGGGACAGCTACAAAATAGGCGGCTACACCTTC.

V and J are TRBV18 and TRBJ1-1, with a tentative D call TRBD1 (5 bases). Between the trimmed V and J ends, which lost 3 bases and 4 bases, there was a span of 9 bases. The CDR3 covers 13 residues. Germline V gene sequence: CDR1 KGHSH, CDR2 LQKENI. The CDR3 DNA is TGTGCCAGCTCACCCACAGGCTCCACTGAAGCTTTCTTT. Amino acid sequence: CASSPTGSTEAFF.

The rearrangement uses TRBV18 and TRBJ2-6, with unresolved D. Trimming left V 6 bases short and J 1 base short, with 7 bases between. The CDR3 totals 14 residues. Germline V CDR1 and CDR2: KGHSH, LQKENI. The CDR3 reads CASSLESGANVLTF. The CDR3 DNA reads TGTGCCAGCTCCCTAGAGTCTGGGGCCAACGTCCTGACTTTC.

This rearrangement joins TRBV18 to TRBJ1-2; D is perhaps TRBD1 (6 bases). Trimming stripped 3 bases from V and 0 bases from J, with 11 bases between. CDR1 KGHSH and CDR2 LQKENI come from the germline V gene. The CDR3 has 15 residues. The CDR3 nucleotides are TGTGCCAGCTCACCGCAGACAGGACCTAACTATGGCTACACCTTC. Translating gives CASSPQTGPNYGYTF. The variable domain in full, completed from reference TRBV18 and TRBJ1-2, reads NAGVMQNPRHLVRRRGQEARLRCSPMKGHSHVYWYRQLPEEGLKFMVYLQKENIIDESGMPKERFSAEFPKEGPSILRIQQVVRGDSAAYFCASSPQTGPNYGYTFGSGTRLTVV.

The rearrangement links TRBV25-1 to TRBJ1-3, with D hard to call. The germline gives CDR1 MGHDK, CDR2 SYGVNS. The CDR3 length is 17 residues. Trimming removed 4 bases at V and 4 bases at J, with 20 bases between. CDR3 coding DNA: TGTGCCAGCAGTGGCCCCCCCGGTCATTTTTTGGGAAACACCATATATTTT. It encodes CASSGPPGHFLGNTIYF.

This clone has just one count. The CDR3 here is CASSWGDRPEAFF. The CDR3 region has the DNA TGTGCCAGCAGCTGGGGGGACAGACCAGAAGCTTTCTTT. The chain joins TRBV5-6 to TRBJ1-1; the match to TRBD1 covers 7 bases. The CDR3 length is 13 residues. V lost 3 bases, J lost 8 bases, and 7 bases stayed unmatched. Per the germline V gene, CDR1 is SGHDT and CDR2 is YYEEEE.

This clone was counted a few times. The V and J genes are TRBV10-1 and TRBJ2-1; TRBD2 matches 9 bases. The V gene end was trimmed by 8 bases and the J gene end by 8 bases; junction bases not matched to a gene: 10. The CDR3 runs 14 residues. The germline CDR1 and CDR2 sequences are WNHNN and SYGVQD (reference sequence). The CDR3 here is CASPDSGGRDEQFF. The CDR3 nucleotides are TGCGCCAGCCCTGATAGCGGGGGCCGCGATGAGCAGTTCTTC.

The chain's CDR3 is CASQTGDAYGYTF. The CDR3 nucleotides are TGTGCCAGTCAGACAGGGGACGCCTATGGCTACACCTTC. The chain joins TRBV6-6 to TRBJ1-2, with TRBD1 matching over 8 bases. The CDR3 spans 13 residues. The germline V gene has CDR1 MNHNY and CDR2 SVGAGI (reference sequence). The junction had 7 bases not matched to a gene; V was cut back by 9 bases and J by 4 bases.

The chain couples TRBV6-5 to TRBJ2-3, with 11 bases aligning to TRBD2. Looked up from germline, CDR1 is MNHEY and CDR2 is SVGAGI. V lost 0 bases, J lost 1 base, and 0 bases stayed unmatched. The CDR3 totals 16 residues. The CDR3 sequence: CASSYSSGGGTDTQYF. In DNA, the CDR3 is TGTGCCAGCAGTTACTCTAGCGGGGGGGGCACAGATACGCAGTATTTT.

This CDR3 is CASSREPAINEKLFF. In DNA form, the CDR3 reads TGTGCCAGCAGCCGCGAACCAGCGATTAATGAAAAACTGTTTTTT. The J gene is TRBJ1-4, the V gene TRBV7-9; D not certain. Trimming shortened V by 5 bases and J by 4 bases, and 14 bases separated the two germline ends. The CDR3 has 15 amino acids. The germline CDR1 and CDR2 sequences are SEHNR and FQNEAQ (reference sequence).

V gene TRBV27 combines with J gene TRBJ1-3; tentative D call: TRBD1 (5 bases). The CDR3 sequence is 14 residues long. V dropped 4 bases and J dropped 0 bases, with 7 bases sitting between them. Germline V gene lookup returns CDR1 MNHEY and CDR2 SMNVEV (reference sequence). Here the CDR3 DNA reads TGTGCCAGCAGTTCGGGGGGCTCTGGAAACACCATATATTTT. As protein: CASSSGGSGNTIYF.

The rearrangement links TRBV6-2 or TRBV6-3 to TRBJ1-1; 9 bases map to TRBD1. This CDR3 is built from 15 residues. Germline CDR1 is MNHEY and CDR2 is SVGEGT. V lost 1 base to trimming and J lost 4 bases; unmatched junction nucleotides: 4. Here the CDR3 DNA reads TGTGCCAGCAGTTACTTGACAGGGGGAGGCACTGAAGCTTTCTTT. It encodes CASSYLTGGGTEAFF.

This sequence joins TRBV24-1 and TRBJ2-5, with no clear D. CDR1 and CDR2 from the germline V gene are KGHDR and SFDVKD. This CDR3 is 13 amino acids long. Trimming removed 2 bases at V and 3 bases at J, with 6 bases between. This CDR3 is CATSDYSEETQYF. The CDR3 DNA sequence: TGTGCCACCAGTGATTACAGTGAAGAGACCCAGTACTTC.